The TCR beta chain described here comes from a study of OX40 agonist ivuxolimab in advanced cancers. This clone has only a few counts. The repertoire was sequenced with immunoSEQ multiplex PCR; TCRdb's copy has only in-frame clones and lacks some. The sample lists some 70,000 clones, around 83% occurring once. The germline gives CDR1 SGDLS, CDR2 YYNGEE. V gave up 4 bases and J gave up 5 bases, with 15 bases separating them. The CDR3 runs to 15 residues. J is TRBJ2-2 and V is TRBV9; maybe TRBD2 (6 bases). This receptor was identified in an adult with an advanced solid tumor such as melanoma, head and neck, liver or kidney cancer. Here the sequenced sample was CD4+ or CD8+ T cells sorted from blood, taken in a trial of the OX40 agonist ivuxolimab. CDR3 residues: CASSPWTTQTGELFF. The CDR3 nucleotides read TGTGCCAGCAGCCCCTGGACTACCCAAACCGGGGAGCTGTTTTTT.